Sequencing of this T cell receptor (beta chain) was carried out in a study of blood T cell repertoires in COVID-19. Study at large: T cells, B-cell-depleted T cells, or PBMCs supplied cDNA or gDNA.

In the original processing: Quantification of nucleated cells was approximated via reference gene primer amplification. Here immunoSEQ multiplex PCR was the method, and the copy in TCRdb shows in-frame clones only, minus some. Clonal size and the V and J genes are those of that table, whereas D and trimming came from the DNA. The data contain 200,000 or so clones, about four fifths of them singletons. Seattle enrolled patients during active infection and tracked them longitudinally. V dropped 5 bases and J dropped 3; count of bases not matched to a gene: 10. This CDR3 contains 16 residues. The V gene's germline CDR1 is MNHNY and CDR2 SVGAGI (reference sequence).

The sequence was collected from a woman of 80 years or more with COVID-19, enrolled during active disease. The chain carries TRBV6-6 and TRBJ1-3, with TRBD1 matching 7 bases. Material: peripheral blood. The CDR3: CASSKSTGVYGNTIYF. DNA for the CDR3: TGTGCCAGCAGTAAGAGTACAGGGGTTTATGGAAACACCATATATTTT.